The 24 T cell receptor beta chains in this list originate from one sample, sequenced in a study of T-cell reconstitution after alpha-beta-depleted transplantation in children. Unique molecular identifiers were incorporated when the TCRbeta library was constructed. TCRdb used MiXCR to reprocess the PCR reads, holding one entry per CDR3 protein. The data contain 450,000 to 550,000 distinct CDR3 sequences, roughly 11% of them seen just once; the ten biggest clones take up roughly 15%. This sample comprised PBMCs, mostly from graft donor cells, obtained 180 days after TCRalphabeta/CD19-depleted stem cell transplant. These receptor sequences come from a female patient aged 2-15 years who had a stem cell transplant for aplastic anemia, so the T cells may come from the graft donor.

This clonotype showed up many times. The chain links TRBV30 to TRBJ1-1; D not resolved. The germline V gene has CDR1 GTSNPN and CDR2 SVGIG (reference sequence). V lost 3 bases to trimming and J lost 6 bases, with 11 bases between them. This CDR3 spans 12 amino acids. CDR3 in amino acids: CAWRNLEPEAFF. CDR3 coding DNA: TGTGCCTGGAGGAACTTGGAGCCTGAAGCTTTCTTT.

This clonotype has a handful of counts. The chain's CDR3 is CASSEASGRYNEQFF. In nucleotides, the CDR3 is TGCGCCAGCAGTGAGGCTAGCGGGAGGTACAATGAGCAGTTCTTC. This rearrangement joins TRBV10-2 to TRBJ2-1; 11 bases fit TRBD2. V lost 2 bases and J lost 4; bases outside the gene matches: 1. The length of the CDR3 is 15 residues. Germline V gene data show CDR1 as WSHSY and CDR2 as SAAADI.

V gene TRBV11-1 combines with J gene TRBJ2-3, with TRBD2 identical over 8 bases. This CDR3 has 18 amino acids. CDR1 and CDR2 (germline): SGHAT, FQDESV (reference sequence). With 1 base clipped from V and 3 bases from J, the junction kept 12 bases outside the gene matches. In nucleotides, the CDR3 is TGTGCCAGCAGCTTAGTACCCTGGGGTAGCGGGAAGACAGATACGCAGTATTTT. This codes for CASSLVPWGSGKTDTQYF.

This clonotype was seen ten or more times. This chain uses TRBV27 with TRBJ2-1; TRBD1 or TRBD2 may be the D gene (5 bases each). The V end was cut by 3 bases, the J end by 3 bases, with 9 bases between. CDR1 MNHEY and CDR2 SMNVEV come from the germline V gene (reference sequence). This CDR3 region has 14 residues. The CDR3 spells CASSFRGLYNEQFF. In DNA, the CDR3 is TGTGCCAGCAGTTTCCGGGGCCTCTACAATGAGCAGTTCTTC.

Turning to this clonotype: This may arise from a read error, as a much more abundant clone is one base away. The chain is built from TRBV12-3 or TRBV12-4 and TRBJ2-3; 7 bases line up with TRBD2. V shed 6 bases and J 7 bases; nucleotides not matched to a gene: 10. CDR3 length equals 14 residues. This CDR3 reads CASRPAGVINTQYF. CDR3 DNA sequence: TGTGCCAGCAGGCCTGCGGGAGTGATCAATACGCAGTATTTT.

The table lists this clonotype with many counts. The chain couples TRBV29-1 to TRBJ2-3, with D possibly matching TRBD1 (6 bases). This CDR3 has 16 residues. Germline lookup yields CDR1 SQVTM and CDR2 ANQGSEA. V was shortened by 3 bases and J by 0 bases, with 16 bases between the two germline ends. The CDR3 region is CSVEGSRDISTDTQYF. The CDR3 DNA reads as TGCAGCGTTGAGGGAAGCCGGGACATAAGCACAGATACGCAGTATTTT.

This clonotype was seen only a few times. The V gene is TRBV1, the J gene TRBJ2-5; the table calls TRBD2, which could not be checked here. TRBV1 is marked as a pseudogene. This CDR3 is built from 14 residues. The DNA for the CDR3 is TGCACCAGCAGCCCCCTAGCGGGTCAAGAGACCCAGTACTTC. Its translation: CTSSPLAGQETQYF.

This clonotype was observed a few times. The CDR3, as DNA: TGCAGTGCTAGAGATGCCGCGTTTTATGGCTACACCTTC. Translation gives CSARDAAFYGYTF. V usage is TRBV20-1 and J usage is TRBJ1-2; D gene unclear. Germline V gives CDR1 DFQATT, CDR2 SNEGSKA (reference sequence). This CDR3 spans 13 amino acids. Trimming pared 0 bases from V and 5 bases from J, leaving 10 bases between.

Points on this clonotype: At one boundary the junction diverges from the germline segment, which might be a read error. This chain uses TRBV20-1 with TRBJ2-1; D remains unclear. The CDR3 is 8 amino acids. Germline-derived CDR1 and CDR2 are DFQATT and SNEGSKA (reference sequence). This CDR3 reads CSANRAHF. In nucleotides, the CDR3 is TGCAGTGCTAACCGGGCCCATTTC.

This clonotype occurred many times. V gene TRBV28 combines with J gene TRBJ2-7; a weak D match, TRBD1 (6 bases). V was clipped by 5 bases and J by 5 bases, with 16 bases between them. Germline loops: CDR1 MDHEN, CDR2 SYDVKM. The length of the CDR3 is 14 residues. The CDR3 here is CASSTTGLWDEQYF. The CDR3 DNA reads as TGTGCCAGCAGTACGACAGGTCTCTGGGACGAGCAGTACTTC.

This clonotype was picked up a small number of times. This chain uses TRBV30 with TRBJ2-1; 7 positions match TRBD2. The junction had 5 bases not matched to a gene; V was cut back by 6 bases and J by 0 bases. The CDR3 consists of 14 residues. Germline V CDR1 and CDR2: GTSNPN, SVGIG (reference sequence). The CDR3 spells CACSGGSSYNEQFF. Written as DNA, the CDR3 is TGTGCCTGCTCGGGGGGAAGCTCCTACAATGAGCAGTTCTTC. Variable domain in full (rest from reference TRBV30 and TRBJ2-1): SQTIHQWPATLVQPVGSPLSLECTVEGTSNPNLYWYRQAAGRGLQLLFYSVGIGQISSEVPQNLSASRPQDRQFILSSKKLLLSDSGFYLCACSGGSSYNEQFFGPGTRLTVL.

This clonotype has ten or more counts. The rearrangement links TRBV30 to TRBJ1-1; D gene uncertain. The CDR3 has 12 amino acids. Trimming removed 3 bases at V and 1 base at J, with 6 bases between. The germline CDR1 and CDR2 sequences are GTSNPN and SVGIG (reference sequence). CDR3 sequence reads: CAWRTQNTEAFF. The CDR3 nucleotides read TGTGCCTGGAGGACCCAGAACACTGAAGCTTTCTTT.

J is TRBJ1-1 and V is TRBV10-3; the match to TRBD1 covers 9 bases. CDR1 and CDR2 (germline): ENHRY, SYGVKD. J gave up 0 bases and V 5 bases, and 10 bases lay outside the gene matches. The CDR3 has 17 amino acids. In DNA form, the CDR3 reads TGTGCCATCAGTCGACTAGACAGGGGGATGATGAACACTGAAGCTTTCTTT. Protein sequence: CAISRLDRGMMNTEAFF.

The rearrangement joins TRBV5-5 to TRBJ2-1; TRBD1 aligns across 8 bases. The CDR3 is made up of 15 amino acids. From germline, CDR1 is SGHKS and CDR2 YYEKEE (reference sequence). The V and J ends lost 4 bases and 2 bases, in that order; junction bases with no gene match: 5. CDR3 amino acids: CASSLGQVPYNEQFF. DNA of the CDR3: TGTGCCAGCAGCCTGGGACAGGTCCCCTACAATGAGCAGTTCTTC.

This clonotype was seen a few times. The gene calls are TRBV7-8 and TRBJ2-1; 9 bases agree with TRBD1. The CDR3 is 15 residues long. V was clipped by 5 bases and J by 8 bases; unmatched bases: 10. CDR1 is SGHVS, CDR2 FQNEAQ, per germline. In nucleotides, the CDR3 is TGTGCCAGCAGCCTTAGGGACAGGGTAACGTATGAGCAGTTCTTC. This sequence encodes CASSLRDRVTYEQFF.

V is TRBV7-2 and J is TRBJ2-1, with a weak D call TRBD1 (6 bases). Germline CDR1 and CDR2: SGHTA and FQGNSA. The V end lost 1 base, the J end lost 2 bases, and 9 bases lay between the germline ends. This CDR3 spans 15 amino acids. The CDR3 DNA sequence: TGTGCCAGCAGCTTAGGGACAGCAACCTACAATGAGCAGTTCTTC. This sequence encodes CASSLGTATYNEQFF.

This clonotype was seen repeatedly, ten times or more. The rearrangement links TRBV27 to TRBJ1-5, with D unresolved. Trimming left V 5 bases short and J 3 bases short, with 5 bases between. Germline V gene sequence: CDR1 MNHEY, CDR2 SMNVEV (reference sequence). The CDR3 is 12 amino acids. In DNA, the CDR3 is TGTGCCAGCAGTACCATCAATCAGCCCCAGCATTTT. Protein: CASSTINQPQHF.

This clonotype was found many times. The J gene is TRBJ2-1, the V gene TRBV11-2; 12 bases fit TRBD2. The junction had 5 bases not matched to a gene; V was cut back by 7 bases and J by 4 bases. Germline loops: CDR1 SGHAT, CDR2 FQNNGV. The CDR3 totals 15 residues. CDR3 protein: CASNRLAGAYNEQFF. For the CDR3, the DNA is TGTGCCAGCAATAGACTAGCGGGGGCTTACAATGAGCAGTTCTTC.

This clonotype was counted many times. The CDR3 DNA sequence: TGTGCCAGCACCAAGACAGGGGCGGGCACTGAAGCTTTCTTT. Translated, it gives CASTKTGAGTEAFF. The rearrangement joins TRBV5-4 to TRBJ1-1; TRBD1 aligns across 8 bases. Germline CDR1 and CDR2: SGHNT and YYREEE (reference sequence). This CDR3 spans 14 amino acids. J was trimmed by 4 bases and V by 6 bases; bases with no gene match: 8. Full variable domain (missing parts from reference TRBV5-4 and TRBJ1-1): ETGVTQSPTHLIKTRGQQVTLRCSSQSGHNTVSWYQQALGQGPQFIFQYYREEENGRGNFPPRFSGLQFPNYSSELNVNALELDDSALYLCASTKTGAGTEAFFGQGTRLTVV.

There are a few counts of this clonotype. The chain joins TRBV29-1 to TRBJ2-2, with 7 bases identical to TRBD1. Losses at the gene ends were 6 bases for V and 4 bases for J; bases not matched to a gene: 8. The germline gives CDR1 SQVTM, CDR2 ANQGSEA. The CDR3 is made up of 14 amino acids. The DNA for the CDR3 is TGCAGCGTCCTGTTGACAGGGCGCACCGGGGAGCTGTTTTTT. It codes for CSVLLTGRTGELFF.

This clonotype was observed at least ten times. CDR3 sequence: CSARAGRDTDTQYF. CDR3 sequence (DNA): TGCAGTGCTAGAGCCGGCAGGGACACAGATACGCAGTATTTT. The V call is TRBV20-1, the J call TRBJ2-3, with a tentative D call TRBD1 (5 bases). CDR1 is DFQATT and CDR2 is SNEGSKA in the germline V gene (reference sequence). The CDR3 loop spans 14 amino acids. V was clipped by 1 base and J by 2 bases, with 10 bases between them.

This clonotype was detected a few times. The chain carries TRBV3-1 and TRBJ2-1, with a tentative D call TRBD2 (5 bases). The length of the CDR3 is 13 residues. Germline V gene data show CDR1 as LGHDT and CDR2 as YNNKEL (reference sequence). V dropped 4 bases and J dropped 13 bases, with 17 bases sitting between them. As DNA, the CDR3 is TGTGCCAGCAGCCCCCGACTACTGAAGGGTCAGTTCTTC. Translation: CASSPRLLKGQFF.

The CDR3 here is CASSAPVGLAAKNIQYF. In nucleotides, the CDR3 is TGTGCCAGCAGCGCGCCCGTGGGACTAGCAGCCAAAAACATTCAGTACTTC. The chain is built from TRBV7-9 and TRBJ2-4, with 9 bases that match TRBD2. From germline, CDR1 is SEHNR and CDR2 FQNEAQ (reference sequence). V dropped 5 bases and J dropped 0; count of bases not matched to a gene: 8. This CDR3 is built from 17 residues. Using reference TRBV7-9 and TRBJ2-4 for the parts outside the CDR3, the full variable domain is DTGVSQNPRHKITKRGQNVTFRCDPISEHNRLYWYRQTLGQGPEFLTYFQNEAQLEKSRLLSDRFSAERPKGSFSTLEIQRTEQGDSAMYLCASSAPVGLAAKNIQYFGAGTRLSVL.

This sequence joins TRBV20-1 and TRBJ2-7; TRBD2 aligns across 8 bases. This CDR3 comprises 15 residues. Germline CDR1 is DFQATT and CDR2 is SNEGSKA (reference sequence). Trimming cost V 3 bases and J 0 bases; bases outside gene matches: 7. CDR3 residues: CSASGSGASSYEQYV. The CDR3 DNA reads as TGCAGTGCTAGCGGTAGCGGGGCTAGCTCCTACGAGCAGTACGTC.